The 27 T cell receptor beta chains below were found in one sample sequenced in a study of blood T cells in healthy people across ages. Next came a second PCR, run for roughly 6 to 11 cycles, which used a sample-barcoded 5' primer along with a J-beta primer mix. TCRdb processed the 5' RACE reads anew with MiXCR; each CDR3 protein has one entry. In the table there are 700,000 to 800,000 distinct CDR3 sequences, 35% to 45% of which are singletons. Sequences were obtained from blood. The receptors shown here come from a woman aged 55-75 years in good health.

This clonotype was recorded at least ten times. The J gene is TRBJ2-7, the V gene TRBV5-1, with 7 bases fitting TRBD1. CDR1 and CDR2 (germline): SGHRS, YFSETQ. The CDR3 extends over 14 amino acids. V shed 4 bases, J shed 2 bases, and the junction held 6 bases outside the gene matches. The CDR3 region has the DNA TGCGCCAGCAGCCTAGGACAGGTGGCCTACGAGCAGTACTTC. This gives the protein CASSLGQVAYEQYF.

The chain recombines TRBV12-3 or TRBV12-4 with TRBJ1-1; TRBD1 might be the D (5 bases). V was trimmed by 1 base and J by 5 bases, leaving 14 bases between them. CDR3 length: 15 residues. The CDR3 loop reads CASSLGGGVDTEAFF. CDR3 DNA: TGTGCCAGCAGTTTAGGCGGGGGGGTAGATACTGAAGCTTTCTTT.

This clonotype showed up just a few times. The gene calls are TRBV7-2 and TRBJ2-7; 12 bases match TRBD2. Germline CDR1 and CDR2: SGHTA and FQGNSA. CDR3 length: 15 amino acids. V shed 5 bases and J 3 bases; nucleotides not matched to a gene: 5. The CDR3 DNA sequence: TGTGCCAGCAGCCGGGGGACTAGCGGGCGCTACGAGCAGTACTTC. It yields the protein CASSRGTSGRYEQYF.

V is TRBV27 and J is TRBJ2-7; a possible D gene is TRBD1 (6 bases). V dropped 0 bases and J dropped 2 bases, with 11 bases sitting between them. The germline V gene has CDR1 MNHEY and CDR2 SMNVEV (reference sequence). There are 15 residues in the CDR3. The CDR3 region is CASSLSVRGTYEQYF. In DNA form, the CDR3 reads TGTGCCAGCAGTTTATCGGTCAGGGGAACCTACGAGCAGTACTTC.

The J gene is TRBJ1-5, the V gene TRBV10-3; D unresolved. Trimming took 4 bases from V and 5 from J, leaving 21 bases between them. CDR3 length: 17 residues. The germline V gene has CDR1 ENHRY and CDR2 SYGVKD. The CDR3 protein is CAISGSKAGLGHQPQHF. DNA of the CDR3: TGTGCCATCAGTGGGTCGAAGGCGGGCTTAGGTCATCAGCCCCAGCATTTT.

On this clonotype itself: Here the CDR3 omits its conserved ending phenylalanine or tryptophan, so a read error is the likely source. The chain carries TRBV6-2 or TRBV6-3 and TRBJ2-6; 8 bases are a match to TRBD1. Germline CDR1 reads MNHEY; CDR2 reads SVGEGT. The CDR3 length is 18 residues. With 5 bases clipped from V and 0 bases from J, the junction kept 9 bases outside the gene matches. The CDR3 loop is CASSPKQGVGSGANVLTL. As DNA, the CDR3 is TGTGCCAGCAGTCCAAAACAGGGGGTTGGCTCTGGGGCCAACGTCCTGACTTTA.

The rearrangement joins TRBV9 to TRBJ2-5; the D gene is possibly TRBD2 (6 bases). Germline CDR1 is SGDLS and CDR2 is YYNGEE. This CDR3 region has 14 residues. V lost 4 bases and J 3 bases, leaving 13 bases between the germline ends. The CDR3 DNA reads TGTGCCAGCAGCTCGGGCGGCGGGAAAGAGACCCAGTACTTC. Translating gives CASSSGGGKETQYF.

This clonotype was picked up many times. This chain uses TRBV10-3 with TRBJ1-2, with 7 bases that match TRBD1. J gave up 2 bases and V 6 bases, and 6 bases lay outside the gene matches. The CDR3 extends over 14 amino acids. The germline V gene has CDR1 ENHRY and CDR2 SYGVKD. CDR3 bases: TGTGCCATCAGCGCAAGACAGGGCAACTATGGCTACACCTTC. It is translated as CAISARQGNYGYTF.

The chain carries TRBV5-1 and TRBJ2-2; no clear D. With 0 bases removed from V and 1 base from J, the gap between germline ends came to 7 bases. CDR1 SGHRS and CDR2 YFSETQ come from the germline V gene. There are 15 residues in the CDR3. For the CDR3, the DNA is TGCGCCAGCAGCTTGGCCGTCGGGAACACCGGGGAGCTGTTTTTT. This gives the protein CASSLAVGNTGELFF.

V and J are TRBV20-1 and TRBJ2-7; D gene uncertain. The germline CDR1 and CDR2 sequences are DFQATT and SNEGSKA (reference sequence). Trimming stripped 0 bases from V and 3 bases from J, with 3 bases between. This CDR3 is 11 amino acids long. CDR3 bases: TGCAGTGCTAGAGAGGACTACGAGCAGTACTTC. Protein product: CSAREDYEQYF.

This clonotype was picked up one time. The J gene is TRBJ2-3, the V gene TRBV6-2 or TRBV6-3; possible D gene TRBD2, 6 bases. Per the germline V gene, CDR1 is MNHEY and CDR2 is SVGEGT. V was shortened by 0 bases and J by 2 bases, with 15 bases between the two germline ends. The CDR3 sequence is 17 residues long. The DNA for the CDR3 is TGTGCCAGCAGTTACTCCCCGCCGGGACTTCACACAGATACGCAGTATTTT. Translating it yields CASSYSPPGLHTDTQYF.

Remarks on this clonotype: One end of the junction fails to match germline, which may point to a read error. This chain uses TRBV12-3 or TRBV12-4 with TRBJ2-1; the D gene is possibly TRBD1 (6 bases). The CDR3 is 14 residues long. The CDR3 DNA follows: TGTGCCGGCAGCGCATGGACAGACTACAATGAGCAGTTCTTC. Translating it yields CAGSAWTDYNEQFF.

J is TRBJ1-1 and V is TRBV5-1; 8 bases line up with TRBD1. Per the germline V gene, CDR1 is SGHRS and CDR2 is YFSETQ. Trimming cost V 4 bases and J 5 bases; bases outside gene matches: 13. The CDR3 consists of 16 residues. The CDR3 DNA sequence: TGCGCCAGCAGCCTATCTCTCCAGGGGGCAGGTACTGAAGCTTTCTTT. It encodes CASSLSLQGAGTEAFF.

This clonotype has a single count. This chain connects TRBV4-3 to TRBJ2-7; maybe TRBD2 (6 bases). Germline V CDR1 and CDR2: LGHNA, YSLEER. V lost 0 bases to trimming and J lost 0 bases, with 12 bases between them. The CDR3 runs 16 residues. The CDR3: CASSQDAGLRSYEQYF. CDR3 DNA: TGCGCCAGCAGCCAAGATGCCGGACTACGCTCCTACGAGCAGTACTTC.

In the case of this clonotype: A read error may produce the germline difference seen at one junction end. The gene calls are TRBV6-5 and TRBJ1-2; D is undetermined. CDR1 and CDR2 from the germline V gene are MNHEY and SVGAGI. The length of the CDR3 is 14 residues. CDR3: CASSLTGYNYCYTF. DNA for the CDR3: TGTGCCAGCAGCCTAACGGGTTATAACTATTGCTACACCTTC.

The chain joins TRBV7-9 to TRBJ1-3; D not resolved. Germline CDR1 and CDR2: SEHNR and FQNEAQ (reference sequence). V lost 5 bases and J lost 1, with 9 bases in between. This CDR3 is 14 amino acids long. The CDR3 bases are TGTGCCAGCAGCGAGGCGGCTTCTGGAAACACCATATATTTT. The encoded protein is CASSEAASGNTIYF.

The rearrangement uses TRBV7-2 and TRBJ1-6; a possible D gene is TRBD1 (6 bases). Germline V gives CDR1 SGHTA, CDR2 FQGNSA. This CDR3 comprises 16 residues. With 6 bases removed from V and 10 bases from J, the gap between germline ends came to 22 bases. CDR3 loop: CASSGTSGAGGSPLHF. The CDR3 bases are TGTGCCAGCAGTGGAACGTCAGGGGCGGGCGGCTCACCCCTCCACTTT.

The chain couples TRBV20-1 to TRBJ1-1, with a tentative D call TRBD1 (6 bases). CDR1 DFQATT and CDR2 SNEGSKA come from the germline V gene (reference sequence). V was clipped by 5 bases and J by 4 bases, with 14 bases between them. CDR3 length: 13 residues. The CDR3 DNA reads TGCAGTGCTGGCCGGGACAAGGGCACTGAAGCTTTCTTT. Its translation: CSAGRDKGTEAFF.

The rearrangement joins TRBV2 to TRBJ2-6; the D is unclear. The germline V gene encodes CDR1 SNHLY and CDR2 FYNNEI. V gave up 4 bases and J gave up 1 base, with 8 bases separating them. CDR3 size: 15 residues. The CDR3 region is CASSVKGSGANVLTF. In nucleotides, the CDR3 is TGTGCCAGCAGTGTCAAAGGGTCTGGGGCCAACGTCCTGACTTTC.

This clonotype was seen ten or more times. The chain employs TRBV7-8 and TRBJ2-7; D ambiguous. Trimming shortened V by 5 bases and J by 4 bases, and 15 bases separated the two germline ends. The CDR3 spans 14 residues. Germline V gives CDR1 SGHVS, CDR2 FQNEAQ. The CDR3 sequence is CASSRAAQGYEQYF. The CDR3 coding sequence is TGTGCCAGCAGCCGCGCGGCCCAAGGGTACGAGCAGTACTTC.

This clonotype showed up just a few times. The chain employs TRBV9 and TRBJ2-5, with 8 bases aligning to TRBD1. This CDR3 has 17 amino acids. After removal of 0 bases from V and 6 bases from J, the junction contained 13 bases not matched to a gene. CDR1 and CDR2 from the germline V gene are SGDLS and YYNGEE. This CDR3 reads CASSVAPTPDRAKTQYF. CDR3 DNA sequence: TGTGCCAGCAGCGTAGCCCCCACCCCGGACAGGGCGAAGACCCAGTACTTC.

The chain employs TRBV18 and TRBJ2-5, with 10 bases identical to TRBD2. Germline trimming cut 4 bases from V and 5 bases from J; bases unmatched to any gene: 10. This CDR3 has 16 residues. Germline V gene lookup returns CDR1 KGHSH and CDR2 LQKENI. CDR3 sequence reads: CASSLTSPGLAETQYF. The CDR3 coding sequence is TGTGCCAGCTCACTAACATCTCCGGGACTAGCGGAGACCCAGTACTTC. Looking up the rest from reference TRBV18 and TRBJ2-5 gives the full variable domain: NAGVMQNPRHLVRRRGQEARLRCSPMKGHSHVYWYRQLPEEGLKFMVYLQKENIIDESGMPKERFSAEFPKEGPSILRIQQVVRGDSAAYFCASSLTSPGLAETQYFGPGTRLLVL.

The V and J genes are TRBV4-2 and TRBJ2-3; possibly TRBD2 for D (6 bases). In germline, CDR1 is LGHNA, CDR2 YNFKEQ. Trimming left V 0 bases short and J 6 bases short, with 10 bases between. This CDR3 is 14 amino acids long. The CDR3 region has the DNA TGTGCCAGCAGCCAAGAGTCTAGCGTGGATACGCAGTATTTT. Its translation: CASSQESSVDTQYF.

This rearrangement joins TRBV7-2 to TRBJ2-1, with 13 bases identical to TRBD2. Germline CDR1 and CDR2: SGHTA and FQGNSA. The CDR3 covers 15 residues. The ends lost 4 bases at V and 5 bases at J; junction bases unmatched: 2. CDR3 coding DNA: TGTGCCAGCAGCTCGACTAGCGGGAGGCACAATGAGCAGTTCTTC. It encodes CASSSTSGRHNEQFF. Full variable domain (remainder filled in from reference TRBV7-2 and TRBJ2-1): GAGVSQSPSNKVTEKGKDVELRCDPISGHTALYWYRQSLGQGLEFLIYFQGNSAPDKSGLPSDRFSAERTGGSVSTLTIQRTQQEDSAVYLCASSSTSGRHNEQFFGPGTRLTVL.

V usage is TRBV20-1 and J usage is TRBJ2-1, with D maybe TRBD1 (5 bases). V was trimmed by 3 bases and J by 4 bases, leaving 7 bases between them. The germline V gene encodes CDR1 DFQATT and CDR2 SNEGSKA (reference sequence). The CDR3 is 12 amino acids. This CDR3 is CSASDSYNEQFF. DNA for the CDR3: TGCAGTGCTAGCGACAGTTACAATGAGCAGTTCTTC.

The sample holds a few counts of this clonotype. V and J are TRBV12-3 or TRBV12-4 and TRBJ2-3, with D maybe TRBD2 (5 bases). The CDR3 has 14 amino acids. Trimming stripped 3 bases from V and 5 bases from J, with 12 bases between. In DNA form, the CDR3 reads TGTGCCAGCAGTTTGACAAGCGAGGGAGATACGCAGTATTTT. Translation: CASSLTSEGDTQYF.

Comments on this clonotype: This may be a read error, as it is one base from a much larger clone. The chain uses TRBV4-2 and TRBJ2-3, with D uncertain. Germline lookup yields CDR1 LGHNA and CDR2 YNFKEQ. The CDR3 runs 12 residues. DNA of the CDR3: TGTGCCAACAGCCATGCTCGGGATACGCAGTATTTT. This sequence encodes CANSHARDTQYF.